This TCR beta chain stems from a study of PD-L1 blockade in urothelial cancer. Study-wide background: Each patient had 0 to 3 earlier chemotherapy regimens. Findings and limits, study-wide: Below-median TCR clonality that was measured in pretreatment blood predicted better survival.

With V trimmed by 4 bases and J by 4 bases, 7 bases remained unmatched. This CDR3 comprises 15 residues. Germline assignment: CDR1 SGHDT and CDR2 YYEEEE. A word on this clone: Its antigen is currently unknown.

TCRdb's table, derived via immunoSEQ multiplex PCR, lists solely in-frame clones and lacks some. The data contain fewer than 85,000 clones, 88% of them singletons. Time point of the sample: peripheral blood 6 weeks after treatment start. It was locally advanced or metastatic urothelial carcinoma that patients had. Per patient, between 1 and 8 samples were collected at pretreatment and on-treatment time points. The rearrangement joins TRBV5-6 to TRBJ1-5; TRBD1 matches at 8 bases. This sequence originates from a man between 60 and 75 years old with urothelial cancer. The specimen was PBMCs, collected around atezolizumab (anti-PD-L1) treatment. The CDR3 DNA reads as TGTGCCAGCAGCAACAGGGGGAGCGGAAATCAGCCCCAGCATTTT. The encoded protein is CASSNRGSGNQPQHF.